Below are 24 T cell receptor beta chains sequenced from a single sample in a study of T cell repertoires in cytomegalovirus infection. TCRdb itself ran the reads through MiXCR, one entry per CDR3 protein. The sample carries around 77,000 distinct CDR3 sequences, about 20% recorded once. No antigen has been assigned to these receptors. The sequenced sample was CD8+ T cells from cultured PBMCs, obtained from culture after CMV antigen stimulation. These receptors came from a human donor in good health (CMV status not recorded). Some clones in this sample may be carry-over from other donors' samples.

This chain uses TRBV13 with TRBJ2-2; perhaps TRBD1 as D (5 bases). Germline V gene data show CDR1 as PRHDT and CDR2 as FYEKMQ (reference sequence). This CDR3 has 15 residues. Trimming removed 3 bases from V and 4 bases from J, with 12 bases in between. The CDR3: CASSFRGSPTGELFF. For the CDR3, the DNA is TGTGCCAGCAGCTTTAGGGGCTCCCCCACCGGGGAGCTGTTTTTT.

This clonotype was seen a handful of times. The CDR3 protein is CASSFSYNQPQHF. The DNA for the CDR3 is TGTGCCAGCAGTTTCTCGTACAATCAGCCCCAGCATTTT. The genes are TRBV12-3 or TRBV12-4 and TRBJ1-5; no definite D call. This CDR3 spans 13 amino acids. V dropped 3 bases and J dropped 3 bases, with 6 bases sitting between them.

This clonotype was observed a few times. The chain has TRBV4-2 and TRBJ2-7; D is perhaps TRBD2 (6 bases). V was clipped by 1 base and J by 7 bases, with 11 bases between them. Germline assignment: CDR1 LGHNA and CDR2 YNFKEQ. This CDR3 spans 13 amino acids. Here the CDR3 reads CASSQGGGREQYF. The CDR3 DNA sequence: TGTGCCAGCAGCCAAGGGGGTGGGAGGGAGCAGTACTTC.

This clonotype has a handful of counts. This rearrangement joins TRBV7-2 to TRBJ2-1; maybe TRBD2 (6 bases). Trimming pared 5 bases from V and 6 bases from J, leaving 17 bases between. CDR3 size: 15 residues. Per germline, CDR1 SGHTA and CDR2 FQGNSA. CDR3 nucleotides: TGTGCCAGCAGCGGAGGGAACACCGCCTTCAATGAGCAGTTCTTC. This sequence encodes CASSGGNTAFNEQFF.

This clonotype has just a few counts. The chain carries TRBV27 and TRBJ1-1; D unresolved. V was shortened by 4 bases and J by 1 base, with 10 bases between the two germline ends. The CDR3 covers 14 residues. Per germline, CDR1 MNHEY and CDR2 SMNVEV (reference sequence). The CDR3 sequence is CASSSHTRNTEAFF. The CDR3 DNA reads TGTGCCAGCAGTTCGCACACAAGGAACACTGAAGCTTTCTTT.

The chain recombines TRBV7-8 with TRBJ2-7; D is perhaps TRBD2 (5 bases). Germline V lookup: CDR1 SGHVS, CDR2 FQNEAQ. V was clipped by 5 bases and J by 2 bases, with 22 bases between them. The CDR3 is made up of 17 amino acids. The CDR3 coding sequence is TGTGCCAGCAGCCCTTCCACGGGGTCCACGGGTGCCTACGAGCAGTACTTC. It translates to CASSPSTGSTGAYEQYF.

The CDR3 sequence: CASSFSPGLAETQYF. The CDR3 DNA is TGTGCCAGCAGCTTCTCACCGGGACTAGCTGAGACCCAGTACTTC. The gene calls are TRBV7-2 and TRBJ2-5; 9 nucleotides match TRBD2. Germline CDR1 reads SGHTA; CDR2 reads FQGNSA. The V gene end was trimmed by 3 bases and the J gene end by 5 bases; junction bases not matched to a gene: 7. This CDR3 is built from 15 residues.

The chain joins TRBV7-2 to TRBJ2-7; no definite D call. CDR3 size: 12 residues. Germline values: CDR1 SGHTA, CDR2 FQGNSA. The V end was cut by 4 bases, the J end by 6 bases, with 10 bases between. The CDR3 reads CASSYSSPEQYF. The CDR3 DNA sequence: TGTGCCAGCAGCTATTCCTCTCCCGAGCAGTACTTC.

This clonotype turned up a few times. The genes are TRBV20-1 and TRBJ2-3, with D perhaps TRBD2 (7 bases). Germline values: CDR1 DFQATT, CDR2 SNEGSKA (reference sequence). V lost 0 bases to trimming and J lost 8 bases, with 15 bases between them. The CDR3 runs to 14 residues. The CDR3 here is CSARDRGGAATQYF. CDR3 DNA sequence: TGCAGTGCTAGAGATCGAGGGGGGGCGGCTACGCAGTATTTT.

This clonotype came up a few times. For the CDR3, the DNA is TGCGCCAGCAGCCAAGAAGGGGCTTCACCCCTCCACTTT. It translates to CASSQEGASPLHF. The chain links TRBV4-1 to TRBJ1-6, with a tentative D call TRBD1 (5 bases). V was cut by 0 bases and J by 9 bases, with 6 bases left in between. The CDR3 spans 13 residues. Per the germline V gene, CDR1 is MGHRA and CDR2 is YSYEKL.

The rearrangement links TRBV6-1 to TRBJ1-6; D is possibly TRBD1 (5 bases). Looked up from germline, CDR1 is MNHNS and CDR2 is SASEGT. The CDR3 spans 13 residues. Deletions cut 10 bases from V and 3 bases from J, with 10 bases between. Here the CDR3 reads CAISDSYNSPLHF. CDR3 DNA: TGTGCCATATCAGACAGCTATAATTCACCCCTCCACTTT.

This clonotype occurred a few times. CDR3 in DNA: TGCGCCAGCAGCGCTCGGACGGACTACAATGAGCAGTTCTTC. Translating gives CASSARTDYNEQFF. The chain links TRBV4-1 to TRBJ2-1; D is undetermined. Germline V CDR1 and CDR2: MGHRA, YSYEKL. CDR3 length: 14 amino acids. Trimming removed 5 bases from V and 3 bases from J, with 11 bases in between.

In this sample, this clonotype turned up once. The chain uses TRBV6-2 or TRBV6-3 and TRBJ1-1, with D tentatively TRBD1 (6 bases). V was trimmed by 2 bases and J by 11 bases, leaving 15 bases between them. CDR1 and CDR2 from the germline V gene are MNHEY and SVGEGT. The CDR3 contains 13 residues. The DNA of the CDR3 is TGTGCCAGCAGTTACGTTCCGGCAGGGGAGGCTTTCTTT. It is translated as CASSYVPAGEAFF.

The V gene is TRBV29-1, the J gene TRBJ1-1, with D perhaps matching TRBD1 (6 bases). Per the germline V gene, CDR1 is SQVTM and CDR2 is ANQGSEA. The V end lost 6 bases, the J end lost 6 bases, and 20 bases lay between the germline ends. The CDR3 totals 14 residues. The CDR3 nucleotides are TGCAGCGTCGGGAACAGGGAGAGGGTCGCTGAAGCTTTCTTT. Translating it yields CSVGNRERVAEAFF.

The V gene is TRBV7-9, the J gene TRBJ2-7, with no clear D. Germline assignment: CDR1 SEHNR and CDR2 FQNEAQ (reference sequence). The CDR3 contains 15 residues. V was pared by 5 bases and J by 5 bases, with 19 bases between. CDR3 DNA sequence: TGTGCCAGCAGCCGGAGTTGGGCACGAAGCGACGAGCAGTACTTC. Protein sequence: CASSRSWARSDEQYF.

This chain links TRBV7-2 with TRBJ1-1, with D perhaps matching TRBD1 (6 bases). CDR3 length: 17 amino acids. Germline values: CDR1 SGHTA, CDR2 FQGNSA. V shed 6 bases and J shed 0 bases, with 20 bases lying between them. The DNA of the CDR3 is TGTGCCAGCAGTTTCTGGTCGACAGGACGATTGAACACTGAAGCTTTCTTT. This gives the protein CASSFWSTGRLNTEAFF.

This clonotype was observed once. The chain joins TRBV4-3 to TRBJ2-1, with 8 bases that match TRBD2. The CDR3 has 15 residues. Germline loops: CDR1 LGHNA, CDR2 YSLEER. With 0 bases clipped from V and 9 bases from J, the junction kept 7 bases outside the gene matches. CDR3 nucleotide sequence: TGCGCCAGCAGCCAAGAGACGGGGGGGCCTTTTGAGCAGTTCTTC. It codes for CASSQETGGPFEQFF.

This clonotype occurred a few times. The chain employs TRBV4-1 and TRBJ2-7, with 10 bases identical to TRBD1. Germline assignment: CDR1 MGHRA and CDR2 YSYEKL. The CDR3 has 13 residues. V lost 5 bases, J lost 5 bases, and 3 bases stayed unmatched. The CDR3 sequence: CASSWDRGNEQYF. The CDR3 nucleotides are TGCGCCAGCAGCTGGGACAGGGGTAACGAGCAGTACTTC.

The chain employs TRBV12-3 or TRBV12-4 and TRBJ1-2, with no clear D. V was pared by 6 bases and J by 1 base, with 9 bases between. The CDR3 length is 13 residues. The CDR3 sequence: CASSPNSNYGYTF. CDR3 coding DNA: TGTGCCAGCAGCCCTAACAGTAACTATGGCTACACCTTC.

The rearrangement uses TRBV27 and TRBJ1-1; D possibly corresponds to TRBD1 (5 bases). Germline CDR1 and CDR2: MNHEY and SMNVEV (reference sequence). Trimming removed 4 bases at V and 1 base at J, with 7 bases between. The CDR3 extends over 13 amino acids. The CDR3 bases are TGTGCCAGCAGTTGGGGGAGGAACACTGAAGCTTTCTTT. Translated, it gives CASSWGRNTEAFF.

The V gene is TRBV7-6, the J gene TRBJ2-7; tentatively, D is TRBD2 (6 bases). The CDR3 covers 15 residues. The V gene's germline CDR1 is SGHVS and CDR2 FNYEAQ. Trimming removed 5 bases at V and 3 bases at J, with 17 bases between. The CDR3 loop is CASSPIGGGNYEQYF. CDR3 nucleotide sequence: TGTGCCAGCAGCCCCATCGGGGGTGGGAACTACGAGCAGTACTTC.

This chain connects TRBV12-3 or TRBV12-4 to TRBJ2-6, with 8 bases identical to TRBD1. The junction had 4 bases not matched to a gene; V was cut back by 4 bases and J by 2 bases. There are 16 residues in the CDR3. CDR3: CASSSPQGAGANVLTF. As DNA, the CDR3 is TGTGCCAGCAGTTCCCCACAGGGGGCTGGGGCCAACGTCCTGACTTTC.

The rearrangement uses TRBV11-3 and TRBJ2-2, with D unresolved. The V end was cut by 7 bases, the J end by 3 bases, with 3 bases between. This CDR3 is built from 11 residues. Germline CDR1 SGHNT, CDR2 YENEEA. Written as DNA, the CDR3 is TGTGCCAGCAAGGACACCGGGGAGCTGTTTTTT. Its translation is CASKDTGELFF.

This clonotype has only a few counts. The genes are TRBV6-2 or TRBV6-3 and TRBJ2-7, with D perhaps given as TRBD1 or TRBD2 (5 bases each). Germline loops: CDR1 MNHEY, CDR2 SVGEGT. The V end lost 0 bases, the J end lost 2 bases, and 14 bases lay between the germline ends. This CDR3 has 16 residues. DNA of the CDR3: TGTGCCAGCAGTTACTCCCGGGACCGGAGGACCTACGAGCAGTACTTC. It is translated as CASSYSRDRRTYEQYF.